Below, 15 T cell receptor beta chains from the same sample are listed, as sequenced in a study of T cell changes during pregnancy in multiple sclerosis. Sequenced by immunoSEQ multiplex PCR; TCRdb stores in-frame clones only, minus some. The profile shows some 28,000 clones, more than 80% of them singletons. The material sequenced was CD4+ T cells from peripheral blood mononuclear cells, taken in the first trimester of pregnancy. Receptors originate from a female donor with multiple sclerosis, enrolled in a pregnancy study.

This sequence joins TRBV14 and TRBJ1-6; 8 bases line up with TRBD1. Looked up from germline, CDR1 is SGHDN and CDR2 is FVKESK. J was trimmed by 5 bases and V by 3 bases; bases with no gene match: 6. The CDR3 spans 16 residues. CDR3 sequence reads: CASSQWTGTNNSPLHF. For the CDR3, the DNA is TGTGCCAGCAGCCAGTGGACAGGGACGAATAATTCACCCCTCCACTTT.

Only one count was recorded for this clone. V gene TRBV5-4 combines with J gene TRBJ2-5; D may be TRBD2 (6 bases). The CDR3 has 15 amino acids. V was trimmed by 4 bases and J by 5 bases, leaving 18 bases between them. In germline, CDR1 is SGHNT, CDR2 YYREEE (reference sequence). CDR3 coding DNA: TGTGCCAGCAGCCCTACCGGGGACTCGGTCGAGACCCAGTACTTC. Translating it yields CASSPTGDSVETQYF. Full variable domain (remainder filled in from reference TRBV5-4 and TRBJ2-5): ETGVTQSPTHLIKTRGQQVTLRCSSQSGHNTVSWYQQALGQGPQFIFQYYREEENGRGNFPPRFSGLQFPNYSSELNVNALELDDSALYLCASSPTGDSVETQYFGPGTRLLVL.

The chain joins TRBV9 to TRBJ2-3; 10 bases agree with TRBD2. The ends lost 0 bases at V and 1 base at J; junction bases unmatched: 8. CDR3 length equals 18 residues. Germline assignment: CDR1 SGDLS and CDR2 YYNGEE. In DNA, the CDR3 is TGTGCCAGCAGCGTAGACCCAGCGGGGGGGCGGGGCACAGATACGCAGTATTTT. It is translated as CASSVDPAGGRGTDTQYF.

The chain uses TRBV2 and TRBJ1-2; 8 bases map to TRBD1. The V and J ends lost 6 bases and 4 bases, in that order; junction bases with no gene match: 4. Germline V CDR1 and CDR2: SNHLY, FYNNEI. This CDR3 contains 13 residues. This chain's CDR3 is CASSGTGTYGYTF. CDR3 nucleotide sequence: TGTGCCAGCAGCGGGACAGGAACCTATGGCTACACCTTC. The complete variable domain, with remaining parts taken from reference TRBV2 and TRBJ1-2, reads EPEVTQTPSHQVTQMGQEVILRCVPISNHLYFYWYRQILGQKVEFLVSFYNNEISEKSEIFDDQFSVERPDGSNFTLKIRSTKLEDSAMYFCASSGTGTYGYTFGSGTRLTVV.

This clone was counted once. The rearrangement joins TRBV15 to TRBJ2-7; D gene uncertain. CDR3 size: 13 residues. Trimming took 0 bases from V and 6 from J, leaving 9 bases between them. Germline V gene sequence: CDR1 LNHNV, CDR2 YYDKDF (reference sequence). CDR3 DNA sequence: TGTGCCACCAGCAGAGACAGGAATCGCGAGCAGTACTTC. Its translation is CATSRDRNREQYF.

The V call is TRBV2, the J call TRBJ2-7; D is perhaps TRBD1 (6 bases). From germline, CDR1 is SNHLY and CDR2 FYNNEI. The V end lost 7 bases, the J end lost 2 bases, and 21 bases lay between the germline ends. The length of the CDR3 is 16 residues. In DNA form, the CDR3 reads TGTGCCAGCACAACCGGGACAAGGGTATCACCCTACGAGCAGTACTTC. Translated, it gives CASTTGTRVSPYEQYF.

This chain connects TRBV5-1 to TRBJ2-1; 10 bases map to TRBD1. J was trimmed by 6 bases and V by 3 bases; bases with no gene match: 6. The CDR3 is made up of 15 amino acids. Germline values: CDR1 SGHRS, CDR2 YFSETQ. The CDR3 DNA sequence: TGCGCCAGCAGCTCCGGGACAGGGGCGTCCAATGAGCAGTTCTTC. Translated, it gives CASSSGTGASNEQFF.

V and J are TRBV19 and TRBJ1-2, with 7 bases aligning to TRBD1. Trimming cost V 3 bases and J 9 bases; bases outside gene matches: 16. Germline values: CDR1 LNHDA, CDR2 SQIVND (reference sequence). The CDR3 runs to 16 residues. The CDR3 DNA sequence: TGTGCCAGTAGTATGGCGTCGGAGGGGGCGGCTTGGAGCTACACCTTC. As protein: CASSMASEGAAWSYTF.

The CDR3 nucleotides read TGTGCCTACCACCGGGACAGGGGGCTGGACGGCAATCAGCCCCAGCATTTT. Residues: CAYHRDRGLDGNQPQHF. This chain joins TRBV30 and TRBJ1-5; 12 positions agree with TRBD1. This CDR3 comprises 17 residues. The germline V gene has CDR1 GTSNPN and CDR2 SVGIG (reference sequence). The V and J ends lost 7 bases and 2 bases, in that order; junction bases with no gene match: 12.

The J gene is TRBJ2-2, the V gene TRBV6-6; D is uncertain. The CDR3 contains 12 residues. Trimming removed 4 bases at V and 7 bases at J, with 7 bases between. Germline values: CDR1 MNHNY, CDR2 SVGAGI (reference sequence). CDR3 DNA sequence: TGTGCCAGCAGTTCTAGAGTCGGGGAGCTGTTTTTT. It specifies CASSSRVGELFF.

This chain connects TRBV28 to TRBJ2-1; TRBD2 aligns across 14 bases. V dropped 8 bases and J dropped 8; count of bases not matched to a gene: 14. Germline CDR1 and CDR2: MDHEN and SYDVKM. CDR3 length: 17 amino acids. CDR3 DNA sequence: TGTGCCAGCTTGTCGGGACTAGCGGGGGAAGTCTGGGATGAGCAGTTCTTC. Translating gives CASLSGLAGEVWDEQFF.

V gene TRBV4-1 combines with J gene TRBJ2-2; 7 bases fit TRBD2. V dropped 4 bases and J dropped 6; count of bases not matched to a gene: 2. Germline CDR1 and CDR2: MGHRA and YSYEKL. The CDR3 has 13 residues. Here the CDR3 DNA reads TGCGCCAGCAGCCCAGCGGGGTCCGGGGAGCTGTTTTTT. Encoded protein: CASSPAGSGELFF.

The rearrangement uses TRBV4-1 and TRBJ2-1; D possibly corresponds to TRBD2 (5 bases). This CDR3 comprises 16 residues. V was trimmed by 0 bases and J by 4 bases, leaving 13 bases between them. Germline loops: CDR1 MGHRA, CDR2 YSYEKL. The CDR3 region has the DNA TGCGCCAGCAGCCAAGACTACAGCCTAGCTTACAATGAGCAGTTCTTC. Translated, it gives CASSQDYSLAYNEQFF.

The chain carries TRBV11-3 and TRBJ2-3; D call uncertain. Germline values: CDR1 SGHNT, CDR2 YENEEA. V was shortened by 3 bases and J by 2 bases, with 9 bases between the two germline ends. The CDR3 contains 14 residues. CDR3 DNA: TGTGCCAGCAGCTTCGGTCACCCCACAGATACGCAGTATTTT. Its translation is CASSFGHPTDTQYF.

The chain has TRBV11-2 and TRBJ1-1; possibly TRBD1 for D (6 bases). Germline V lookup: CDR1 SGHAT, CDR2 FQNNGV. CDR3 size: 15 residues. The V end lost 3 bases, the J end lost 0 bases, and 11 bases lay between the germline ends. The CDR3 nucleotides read TGTGCCAGCAGCTTGAGCGGACAGCTGAACACTGAAGCTTTCTTT. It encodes CASSLSGQLNTEAFF.